This T cell receptor beta chain was obtained from a study of shared clonotypes between healthy human individuals. CD4+ cells were split into CD45RA+ naive and CD45RA-negative memory subsets. As to this clone: The antigen remains undetermined.

Sequencing used immunoSEQ multiplex PCR; TCRdb keeps in-frame clones, though not all of them. The table records 2 million to 3 million clones, 93% of them present only once. The CDR3 length is 13 residues. The V and J ends lost 9 bases and 0 bases respectively, with 12 bases between them. Germline-derived CDR1 and CDR2 are SGHRS and YFSETQ. Study-wide results and limits: Estimated richness was generally greater in naive than memory subsets.

V gene TRBV5-1 combines with J gene TRBJ1-1; no clear D gene. The sample consisted of naive CD4+ T cells from PBMCs. The subset is: CD45RA+ positively selected. This TCR came from a man younger than 30 in good health. Some clones in this sample may be carry-over from other donors' samples. The CDR3 reads CATKAALNTEAFF. The CDR3 DNA sequence: TGCGCCACAAAGGCAGCACTGAACACTGAAGCTTTCTTT.